This is a list of T cell receptor beta chains from one sample in a study of blood T cell repertoires in COVID-19. The protocol was immunoSEQ multiplex PCR, while the TCRdb copy is restricted to in-frame clones and leaves out a portion. The table shows a few hundred thousand clones, with about nine tenths occurring only once. The sample consisted of peripheral blood. These receptors were collected from a woman aged 25 to 45 who had recovered from COVID-19. Both conserved end residues are part of each CDR3.

length	V	J	CDR3
12	TRBV6-6	TRBJ1-4	CASTELREKLFF
17	TRBV7-2	TRBJ1-2	CASSGQAGHMVNYGYTF
13	TRBV20-1	TRBJ1-1	CSASRQGNTEAFF
13	TRBV5-5	TRBJ2-2	CASSLMAPGELFF
14	TRBV4-1	TRBJ1-4	CASSQDIRNEKLFF
13	TRBV2	TRBJ1-5	CASTGRVNQPQHF
18	TRBV30	TRBJ2-2	CAWSVYKAVNWGAGELFF
14	TRBV5-1	TRBJ1-2	CASSPNEQGYGYTF
14	TRBV7-3	TRBJ2-7	CASSSNPRGGEQYF
16	TRBV7-9	TRBJ2-7	CASSSYRDRGLYEQYF
14	TRBV28	TRBJ2-3	CASRAGGYTDTQYF
17	TRBV18	TRBJ1-2	CASSPNSLTGADYGYTF
14	TRBV5-1	TRBJ2-3	CASSLATGPDTQYF
15	TRBV24-1	TRBJ2-4	CATGRADQAKNIQYF